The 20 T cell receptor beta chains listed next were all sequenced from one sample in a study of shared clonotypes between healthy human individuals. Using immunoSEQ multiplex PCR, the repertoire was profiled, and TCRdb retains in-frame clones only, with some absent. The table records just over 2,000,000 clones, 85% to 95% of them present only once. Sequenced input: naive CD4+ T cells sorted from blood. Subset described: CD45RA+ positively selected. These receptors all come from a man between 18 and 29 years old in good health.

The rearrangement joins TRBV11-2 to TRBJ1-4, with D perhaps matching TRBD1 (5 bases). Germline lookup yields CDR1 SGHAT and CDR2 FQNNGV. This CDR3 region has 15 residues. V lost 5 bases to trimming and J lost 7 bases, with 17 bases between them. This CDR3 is CASSLRPGLAEKLFF. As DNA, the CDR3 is TGTGCCAGCAGCCTCCGCCCGGGGCTGGCTGAAAAACTGTTTTTT.

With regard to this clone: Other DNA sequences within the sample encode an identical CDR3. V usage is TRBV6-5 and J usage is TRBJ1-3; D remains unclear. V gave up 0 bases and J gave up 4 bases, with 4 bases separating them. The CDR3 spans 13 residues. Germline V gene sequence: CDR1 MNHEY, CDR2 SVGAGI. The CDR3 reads CASSYSRGNTIYF. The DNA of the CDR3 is TGTGCCAGCAGTTACTCTCGGGGAAACACCATATATTTT.

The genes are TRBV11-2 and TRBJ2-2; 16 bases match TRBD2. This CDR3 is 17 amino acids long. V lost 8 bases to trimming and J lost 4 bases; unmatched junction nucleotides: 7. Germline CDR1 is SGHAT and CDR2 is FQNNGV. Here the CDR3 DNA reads TGTGCCAGCTTGGGACTAGCGGGAGGGCCGGGCACCGGGGAGCTGTTTTTT. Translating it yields CASLGLAGGPGTGELFF.

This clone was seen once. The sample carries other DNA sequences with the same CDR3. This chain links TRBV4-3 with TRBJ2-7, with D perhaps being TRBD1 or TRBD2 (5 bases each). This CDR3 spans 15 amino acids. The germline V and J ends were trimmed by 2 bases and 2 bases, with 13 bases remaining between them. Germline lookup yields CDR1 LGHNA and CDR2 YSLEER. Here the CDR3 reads CASSQTGTAPYEQYF. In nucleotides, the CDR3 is TGCGCCAGCAGCCAAACCGGGACGGCCCCCTACGAGCAGTACTTC.

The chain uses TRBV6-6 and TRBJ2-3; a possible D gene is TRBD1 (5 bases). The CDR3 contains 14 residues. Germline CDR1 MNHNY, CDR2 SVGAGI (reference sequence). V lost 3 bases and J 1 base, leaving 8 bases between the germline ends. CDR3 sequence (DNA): TGTGCCAGCAGTTATGACAGAGGCACAGATACGCAGTATTTT. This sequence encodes CASSYDRGTDTQYF.

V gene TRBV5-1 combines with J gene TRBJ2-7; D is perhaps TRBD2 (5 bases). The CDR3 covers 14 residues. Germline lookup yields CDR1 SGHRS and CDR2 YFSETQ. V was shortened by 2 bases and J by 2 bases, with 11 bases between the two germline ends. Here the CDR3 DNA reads TGCGCCAGCAGCTTTGAGGACTTGGCCTACGAGCAGTACTTC. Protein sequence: CASSFEDLAYEQYF.

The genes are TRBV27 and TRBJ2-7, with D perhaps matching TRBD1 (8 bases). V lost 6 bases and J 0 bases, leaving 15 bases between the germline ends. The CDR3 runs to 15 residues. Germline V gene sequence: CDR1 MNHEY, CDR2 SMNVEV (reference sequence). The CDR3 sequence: CASRSTGGVSYEQYF. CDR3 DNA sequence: TGTGCCAGCAGATCCACAGGGGGGGTCTCCTACGAGCAGTACTTC.

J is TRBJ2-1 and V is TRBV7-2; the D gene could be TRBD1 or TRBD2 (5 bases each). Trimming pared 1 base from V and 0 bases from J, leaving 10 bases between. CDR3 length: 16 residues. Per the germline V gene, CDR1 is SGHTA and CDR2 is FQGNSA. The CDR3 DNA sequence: TGTGCCAGCAGCTTAGTTCTGGGGGACTCCTACAATGAGCAGTTCTTC. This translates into CASSLVLGDSYNEQFF.

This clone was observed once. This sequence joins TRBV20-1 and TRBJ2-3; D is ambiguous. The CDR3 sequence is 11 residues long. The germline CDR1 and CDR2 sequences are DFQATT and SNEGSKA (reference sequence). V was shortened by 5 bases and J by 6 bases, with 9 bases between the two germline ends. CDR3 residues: CSALPRDTQYF. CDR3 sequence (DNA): TGCAGTGCTCTGCCCCGGGATACGCAGTATTTT.

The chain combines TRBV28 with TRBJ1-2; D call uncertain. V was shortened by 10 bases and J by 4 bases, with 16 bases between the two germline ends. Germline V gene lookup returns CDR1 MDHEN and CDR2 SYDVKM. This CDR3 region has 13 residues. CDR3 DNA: TGTGCCATCGGTGAAAAACTGGGCTATGGCTACACCTTC. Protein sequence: CAIGEKLGYGYTF.

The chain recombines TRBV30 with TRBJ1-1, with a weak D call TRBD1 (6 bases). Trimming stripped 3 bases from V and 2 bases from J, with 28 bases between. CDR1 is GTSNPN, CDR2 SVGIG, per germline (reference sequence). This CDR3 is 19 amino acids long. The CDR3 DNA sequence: TGTGCCTGGAGCGACCGAGGCCCGACCTACAGGGTGTATAACACTGAAGCTTTCTTT. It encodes CAWSDRGPTYRVYNTEAFF.

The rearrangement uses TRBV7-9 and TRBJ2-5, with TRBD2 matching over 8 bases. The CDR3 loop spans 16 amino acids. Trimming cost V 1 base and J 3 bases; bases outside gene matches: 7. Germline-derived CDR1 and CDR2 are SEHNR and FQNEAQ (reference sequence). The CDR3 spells CASSLGSGGLKETQYF. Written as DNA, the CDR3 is TGTGCCAGCAGCTTAGGGAGCGGGGGCCTAAAAGAGACCCAGTACTTC.

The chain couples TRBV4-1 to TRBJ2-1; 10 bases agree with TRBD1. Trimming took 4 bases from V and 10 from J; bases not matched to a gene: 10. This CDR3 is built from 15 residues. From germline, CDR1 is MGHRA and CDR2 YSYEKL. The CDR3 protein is CASSRGQGGPWEQFF. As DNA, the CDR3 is TGCGCCAGCAGCCGCGGACAGGGGGGCCCTTGGGAGCAGTTCTTC.

The CDR3 loop reads CASSQGSGGYGYTF. CDR3 coding DNA: TGTGCCAGCAGCCAAGGGTCAGGGGGGTATGGCTACACCTTC. The chain joins TRBV2 to TRBJ1-2; 7 bases align to TRBD1. The CDR3 has 14 residues. The germline V gene has CDR1 SNHLY and CDR2 FYNNEI. The V gene end was trimmed by 6 bases and the J gene end by 5 bases; junction bases not matched to a gene: 9.

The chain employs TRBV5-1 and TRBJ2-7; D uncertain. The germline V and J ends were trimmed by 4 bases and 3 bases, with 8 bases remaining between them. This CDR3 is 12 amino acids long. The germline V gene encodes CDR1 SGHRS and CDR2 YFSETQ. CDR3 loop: CASSSRHYEQYF. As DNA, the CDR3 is TGCGCCAGCAGCAGTCGACACTACGAGCAGTACTTC.

CDR3 amino acids: CASSPGTSGRASSETQYF. The CDR3 bases are TGCGCCAGCAGCCCCGGGACTAGCGGGAGGGCATCCTCCGAGACCCAGTACTTC. The rearrangement uses TRBV4-1 and TRBJ2-5, with 16 bases that match TRBD2. The germline V gene encodes CDR1 MGHRA and CDR2 YSYEKL. Trimming at V came to 4 bases and at J to 5 bases, leaving 10 bases not matched to a gene. The CDR3 extends over 18 amino acids.

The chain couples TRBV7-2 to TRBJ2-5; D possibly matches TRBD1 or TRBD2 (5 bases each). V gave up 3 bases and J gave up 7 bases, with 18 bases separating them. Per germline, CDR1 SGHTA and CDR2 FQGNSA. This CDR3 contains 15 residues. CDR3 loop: CASSFLGAGKGTQYF. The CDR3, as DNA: TGTGCCAGCAGCTTTCTCGGGGCGGGTAAAGGGACCCAGTACTTC.

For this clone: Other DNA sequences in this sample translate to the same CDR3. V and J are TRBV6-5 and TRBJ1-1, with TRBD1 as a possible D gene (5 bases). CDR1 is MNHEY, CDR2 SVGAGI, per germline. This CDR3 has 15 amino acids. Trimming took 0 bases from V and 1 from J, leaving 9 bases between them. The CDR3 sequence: CASSYSGGKNTEAFF. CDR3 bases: TGTGCCAGCAGTTACTCGGGGGGGAAGAACACTGAAGCTTTCTTT.

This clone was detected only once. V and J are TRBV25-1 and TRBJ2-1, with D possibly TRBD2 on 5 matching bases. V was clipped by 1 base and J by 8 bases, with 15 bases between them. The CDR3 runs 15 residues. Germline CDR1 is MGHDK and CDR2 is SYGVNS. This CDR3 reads CASSESISVVDEQFF. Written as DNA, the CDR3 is TGTGCCAGCAGTGAATCAATTAGCGTGGTGGATGAGCAGTTCTTC.

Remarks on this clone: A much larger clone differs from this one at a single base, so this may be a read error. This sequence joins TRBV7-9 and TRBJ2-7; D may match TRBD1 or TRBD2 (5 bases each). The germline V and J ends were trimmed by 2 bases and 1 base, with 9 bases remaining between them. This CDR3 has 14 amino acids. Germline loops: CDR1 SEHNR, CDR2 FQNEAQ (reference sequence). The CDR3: CASSLNEGSYEQYF. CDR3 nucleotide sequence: TGTGCCAGCAGCTTAAACGAGGGGTCCTACGAGCAGTACTTC.